The 9 T cell receptor beta chains presented below share a single source sample, sequenced in a study of response to subunit inactivated influenza vaccine. TCRdb reprocessed the RT-PCR reads via MiXCR and lists one record per CDR3 protein. Among about half a million distinct CDR3 sequences listed, about 8% were seen once. Sample: PBMCs from blood, taken about 24 months after vaccination. These receptor sequences come from a man aged 50 to 69 who received an inactivated influenza vaccine.

This clonotype was seen ten or more times. This chain connects TRBV9 to TRBJ2-1; TRBD1 agrees at 10 bases. CDR1 SGDLS and CDR2 YYNGEE come from the germline V gene. V was clipped by 6 bases and J by 1 base; unmatched bases: 4. CDR3 size: 15 residues. CDR3 amino acids: CASNRQGASYNEQFF. The CDR3, as DNA: TGTGCCAGCAATCGACAGGGGGCATCCTACAATGAGCAGTTCTTC.

The chain uses TRBV7-6 and TRBJ2-2; TRBD2 matches at 10 bases. CDR3 length: 16 residues. J lost 4 bases, V lost 1 base, and 3 bases had no gene match. CDR1 and CDR2 from the germline V gene are SGHVS and FNYEAQ. The chain's CDR3 is CASSLEASGSTGELFF. CDR3 nucleotide sequence: TGTGCCAGCAGCTTAGAGGCTAGCGGGAGCACCGGGGAGCTGTTTTTT.

The chain is built from TRBV20-1 and TRBJ1-5; no clear D. V was trimmed by 1 base and J by 1 base, leaving 8 bases between them. The CDR3 sequence is 14 residues long. Germline assignment: CDR1 DFQATT and CDR2 SNEGSKA (reference sequence). CDR3 nucleotides: TGCAGTGCTAGAGGAAGCAGGAGCAATCAGCCCCAGCATTTT. Protein: CSARGSRSNQPQHF.

V is TRBV7-2 and J is TRBJ2-3; the D gene is possibly TRBD2 (6 bases). Per germline, CDR1 SGHTA and CDR2 FQGNSA. The CDR3 runs 16 residues. Trimming stripped 5 bases from V and 3 bases from J, with 18 bases between. CDR3 DNA sequence: TGTGCCAGCAGCCCACAAGCGGGCCGGCGGACAGATACGCAGTATTTT. This encodes CASSPQAGRRTDTQYF.

A few counts support this clonotype. The V and J genes are TRBV10-3 and TRBJ2-1; 7 nucleotides line up with TRBD2. Trimming took 6 bases from V and 4 from J; bases not matched to a gene: 12. CDR3 length equals 16 residues. CDR1 is ENHRY, CDR2 SYGVKD, per germline. The CDR3 DNA reads TGTGCCATCAGGGGGGAGGGGCGCACCCTTTACAATGAGCAGTTCTTC. Translation: CAIRGEGRTLYNEQFF.

This clonotype was observed a few times. The CDR3 DNA reads TGCGCCAGCAGCTTGGCGGGAACGGGGGATCAGCCCCAGCATTTT. It yields the protein CASSLAGTGDQPQHF. The chain joins TRBV5-1 to TRBJ1-5, with D maybe TRBD1 (5 bases). Germline lookup yields CDR1 SGHRS and CDR2 YFSETQ. Trimming removed 0 bases at V and 5 bases at J, with 12 bases between. This CDR3 contains 15 residues.

This clonotype was seen ten or more times. The rearrangement joins TRBV3-1 to TRBJ1-6; D unclear. Germline V gene sequence: CDR1 LGHDT, CDR2 YNNKEL (reference sequence). Between the trimmed V and J ends, which lost 4 bases and 7 bases, there was a span of 17 bases. This CDR3 is built from 16 residues. The CDR3 here is CASSLVTPGANSPLHF. CDR3 bases: TGTGCCAGCAGCCTCGTAACTCCGGGAGCCAATTCACCCCTCCACTTT.

This clonotype has ten or more counts. This rearrangement joins TRBV20-1 to TRBJ2-3; 7 nucleotides align to TRBD1. Germline CDR1 and CDR2: DFQATT and SNEGSKA (reference sequence). The CDR3 has 15 residues. Trimming at V came to 0 bases and at J to 1 base, leaving 4 bases not matched to a gene. The CDR3 DNA follows: TGCAGTGCTAGAGATGAAGGACAGGGCACAGATACGCAGTATTTT. Translation gives CSARDEGQGTDTQYF.

Only a few counts were recorded for this clonotype. The rearrangement uses TRBV7-2 and TRBJ2-5; possible D gene TRBD1, 5 bases. From germline, CDR1 is SGHTA and CDR2 FQGNSA. The CDR3 is 13 residues long. V was cut by 5 bases and J by 1 base, with 8 bases left in between. In nucleotides, the CDR3 is TGTGCCAGCAGCCATCAGGGCCAAGAGACCCAGTACTTC. Translating gives CASSHQGQETQYF.